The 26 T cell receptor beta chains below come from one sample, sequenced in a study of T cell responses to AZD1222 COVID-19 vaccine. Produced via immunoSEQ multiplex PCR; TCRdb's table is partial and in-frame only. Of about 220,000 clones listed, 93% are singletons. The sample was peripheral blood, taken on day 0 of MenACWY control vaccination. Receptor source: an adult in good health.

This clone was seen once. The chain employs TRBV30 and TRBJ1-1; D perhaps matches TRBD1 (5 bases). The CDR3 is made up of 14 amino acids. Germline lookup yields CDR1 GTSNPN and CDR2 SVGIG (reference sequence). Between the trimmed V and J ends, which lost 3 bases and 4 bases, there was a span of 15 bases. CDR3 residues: CAWSGAGPITEAFF. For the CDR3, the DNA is TGTGCCTGGAGCGGGGCAGGGCCCATCACTGAAGCTTTCTTT. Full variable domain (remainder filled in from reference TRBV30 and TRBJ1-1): SQTIHQWPATLVQPVGSPLSLECTVEGTSNPNLYWYRQAAGRGLQLLFYSVGIGQISSEVPQNLSASRPQDRQFILSSKKLLLSDSGFYLCAWSGAGPITEAFFGQGTRLTVV.

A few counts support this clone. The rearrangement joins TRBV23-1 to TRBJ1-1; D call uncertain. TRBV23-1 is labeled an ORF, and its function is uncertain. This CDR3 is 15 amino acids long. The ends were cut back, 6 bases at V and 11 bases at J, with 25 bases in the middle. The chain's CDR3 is CASSLVLLGHRNAFF. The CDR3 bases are TGCGCCAGCAGCCTGGTACTTTTAGGCCATAGGAACGCTTTCTTT.

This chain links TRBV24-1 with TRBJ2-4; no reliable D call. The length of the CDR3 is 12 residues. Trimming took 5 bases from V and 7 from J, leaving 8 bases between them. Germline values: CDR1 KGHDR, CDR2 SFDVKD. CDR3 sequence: CATSGDENIQYF. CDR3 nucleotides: TGTGCCACCAGTGGTGACGAGAACATTCAGTACTTC.

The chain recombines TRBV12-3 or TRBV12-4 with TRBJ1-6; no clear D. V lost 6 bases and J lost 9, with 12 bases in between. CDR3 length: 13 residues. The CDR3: CASRGGLGSPLHF. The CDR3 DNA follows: TGTGCCAGCAGGGGAGGTTTGGGTTCACCCCTCCACTTT.

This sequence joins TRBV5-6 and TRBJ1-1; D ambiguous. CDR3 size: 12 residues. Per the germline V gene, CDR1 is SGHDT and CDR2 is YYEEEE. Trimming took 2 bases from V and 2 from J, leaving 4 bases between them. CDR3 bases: TGTGCCAGCAGCTTTGATAACACTGAAGCTTTCTTT. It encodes CASSFDNTEAFF.

The CDR3 DNA is TGTGCCTTGAACCCTAGGGGGGGAAGGACTGAAGCTTTCTTT. Translation: CALNPRGGRTEAFF. The chain couples TRBV30 to TRBJ1-1, with a tentative D call TRBD1 (6 bases). V was cut by 7 bases and J by 5 bases, with 20 bases left in between. This CDR3 is built from 14 residues. CDR1 and CDR2 (germline): GTSNPN, SVGIG (reference sequence).

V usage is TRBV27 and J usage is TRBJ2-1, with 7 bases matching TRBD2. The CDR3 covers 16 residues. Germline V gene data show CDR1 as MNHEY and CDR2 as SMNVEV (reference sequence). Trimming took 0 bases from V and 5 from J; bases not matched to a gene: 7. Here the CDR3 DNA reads TGTGCCAGCAGTTTATCGAGGCTAGCGGATAACAATGAGCAGTTCTTC. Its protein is CASSLSRLADNNEQFF.

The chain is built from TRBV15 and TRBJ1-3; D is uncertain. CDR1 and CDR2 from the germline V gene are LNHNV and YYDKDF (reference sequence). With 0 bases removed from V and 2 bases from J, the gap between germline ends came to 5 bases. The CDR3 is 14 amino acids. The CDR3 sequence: CATSRDRAGNTIYF. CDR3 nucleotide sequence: TGTGCCACCAGCAGAGATAGAGCTGGAAACACCATATATTTT.

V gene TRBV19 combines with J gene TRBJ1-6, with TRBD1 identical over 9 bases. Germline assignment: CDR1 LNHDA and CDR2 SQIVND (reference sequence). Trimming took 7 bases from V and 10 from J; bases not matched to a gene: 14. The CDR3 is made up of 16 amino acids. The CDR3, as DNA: TGTGCCAGTACCCAGACAGGGGGAAGTGTTGGATCACCCCTCCACTTT. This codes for CASTQTGGSVGSPLHF.

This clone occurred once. CDR3 amino acids: CASRLGPDTQYF. The CDR3 region has the DNA TGTGCCAGCAGACTAGGGCCAGATACGCAGTATTTT. V and J are TRBV25-1 and TRBJ2-3; tentative D call: TRBD2 (5 bases). Between the trimmed V and J ends, which lost 6 bases and 4 bases, there was a span of 8 bases. The germline V gene encodes CDR1 MGHDK and CDR2 SYGVNS. The CDR3 consists of 12 residues.

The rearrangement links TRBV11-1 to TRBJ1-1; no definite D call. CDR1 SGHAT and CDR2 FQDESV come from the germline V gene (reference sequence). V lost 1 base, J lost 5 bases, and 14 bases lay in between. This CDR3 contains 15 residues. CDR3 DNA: TGTGCCAGCAGCTTAGGTGACGGGATGAGGACTGAAGCTTTCTTT. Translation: CASSLGDGMRTEAFF.

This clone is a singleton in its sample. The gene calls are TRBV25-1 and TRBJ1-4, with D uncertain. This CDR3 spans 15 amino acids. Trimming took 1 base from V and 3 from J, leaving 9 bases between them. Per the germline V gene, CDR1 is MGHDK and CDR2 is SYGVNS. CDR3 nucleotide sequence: TGTGCCAGCAGTGAATCGAATCGTCCTAATGAAAAACTGTTTTTT. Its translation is CASSESNRPNEKLFF.

The CDR3 coding sequence is TGTGCCAGCAGCCGCTACGAGACAGGTGGGAACACTGAAGCTTTCTTT. It specifies CASSRYETGGNTEAFF. This chain connects TRBV3-1 (or the pseudogene TRBV3-2) to TRBJ1-1; maybe TRBD1 (6 bases). Germline V gives CDR1 LGHDT, CDR2 YNNKEL (reference sequence). CDR3 length: 16 residues. The V gene lost 4 bases and the J gene lost 1 base, with 16 bases spanning the gap.

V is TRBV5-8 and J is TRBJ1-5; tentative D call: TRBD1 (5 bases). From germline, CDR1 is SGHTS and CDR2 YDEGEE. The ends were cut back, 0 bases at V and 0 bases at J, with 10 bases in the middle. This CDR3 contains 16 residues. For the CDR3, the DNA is TGTGCCAGCAGCTTGGGACAGTCCCATAGCAATCAGCCCCAGCATTTT. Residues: CASSLGQSHSNQPQHF.

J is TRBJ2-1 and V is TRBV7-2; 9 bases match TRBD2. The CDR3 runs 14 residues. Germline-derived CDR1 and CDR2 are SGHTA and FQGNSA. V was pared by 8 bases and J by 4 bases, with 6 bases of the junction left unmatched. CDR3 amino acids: CASQSGGIYNEQFF. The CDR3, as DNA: TGTGCCAGCCAGAGCGGGGGGATTTACAATGAGCAGTTCTTC. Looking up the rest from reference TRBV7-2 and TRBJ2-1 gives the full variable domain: GAGVSQSPSNKVTEKGKDVELRCDPISGHTALYWYRQSLGQGLEFLIYFQGNSAPDKSGLPSDRFSAERTGGSVSTLTIQRTQQEDSAVYLCASQSGGIYNEQFFGPGTRLTVL.

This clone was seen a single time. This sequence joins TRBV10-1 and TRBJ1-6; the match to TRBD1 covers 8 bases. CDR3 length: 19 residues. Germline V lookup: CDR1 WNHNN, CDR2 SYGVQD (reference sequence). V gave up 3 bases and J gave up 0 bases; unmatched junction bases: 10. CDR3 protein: CASSEFRGPISSYNSPLHF. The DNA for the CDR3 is TGCGCCAGCAGTGAATTCAGGGGGCCGATAAGCTCCTATAATTCACCCCTCCACTTT.

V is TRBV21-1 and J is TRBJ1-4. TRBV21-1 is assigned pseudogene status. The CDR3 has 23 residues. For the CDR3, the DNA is TGTGCCAGCAACCCCACCCGGGTTAAAGATGCCGGGGACTTCAAGGTGACTAATGAAAAACTGTTTTTT. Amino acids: CASNPTRVKDAGDFKVTNEKLFF.

The CDR3 sequence: CASSSQGLGILGTEAFF. In nucleotides, the CDR3 is TGCGCCAGCAGCTCGCAGGGATTGGGCATTTTGGGCACTGAAGCTTTCTTT. The rearrangement joins TRBV5-1 to TRBJ1-1; perhaps TRBD1 as D (5 bases). CDR3 length: 17 amino acids. Germline-derived CDR1 and CDR2 are SGHRS and YFSETQ. Trimming removed 3 bases at V and 4 bases at J, with 22 bases between.

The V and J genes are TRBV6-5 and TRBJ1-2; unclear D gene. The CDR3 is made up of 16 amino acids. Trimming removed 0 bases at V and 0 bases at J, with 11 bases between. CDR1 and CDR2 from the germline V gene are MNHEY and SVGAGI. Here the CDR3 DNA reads TGTGCCAGCAGTTACTCTTCCGCGGCAACTAACTATGGCTACACCTTC. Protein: CASSYSSAATNYGYTF.

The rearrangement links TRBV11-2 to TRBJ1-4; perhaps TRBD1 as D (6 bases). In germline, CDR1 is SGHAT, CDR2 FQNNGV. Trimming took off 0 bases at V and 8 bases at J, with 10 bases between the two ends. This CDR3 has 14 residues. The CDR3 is CASSLDTGLEKLFF. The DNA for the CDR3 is TGTGCCAGCAGCTTAGACACAGGGTTGGAAAAACTGTTTTTT.

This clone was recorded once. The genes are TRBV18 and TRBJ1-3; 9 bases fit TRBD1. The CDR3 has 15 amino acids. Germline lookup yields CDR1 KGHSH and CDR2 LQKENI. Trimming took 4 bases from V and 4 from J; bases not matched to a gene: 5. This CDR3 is CASSQGQGSGNTIYF. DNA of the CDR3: TGTGCCAGCTCACAGGGACAGGGATCCGGAAACACCATATATTTT.

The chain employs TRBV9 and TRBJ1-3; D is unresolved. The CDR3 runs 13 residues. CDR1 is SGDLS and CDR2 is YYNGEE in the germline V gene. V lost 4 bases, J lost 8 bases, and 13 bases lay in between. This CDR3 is CASSPFGEDTIYF. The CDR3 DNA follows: TGTGCCAGCAGCCCCTTCGGTGAGGACACCATATATTTT.

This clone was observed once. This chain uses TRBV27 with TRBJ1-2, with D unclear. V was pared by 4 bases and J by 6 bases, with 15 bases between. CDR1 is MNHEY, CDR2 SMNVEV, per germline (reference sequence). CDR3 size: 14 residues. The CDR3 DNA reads TGTGCCAGCAGTTCCCGCGGGAGGGAGAATGGCTACACCTTC. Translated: CASSSRGRENGYTF.

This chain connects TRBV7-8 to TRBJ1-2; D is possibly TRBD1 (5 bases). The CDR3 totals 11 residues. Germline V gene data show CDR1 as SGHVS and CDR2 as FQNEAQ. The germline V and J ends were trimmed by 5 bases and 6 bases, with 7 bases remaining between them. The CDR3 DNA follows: TGTGCCAGCAGCCAGGGACATGGCTACACCTTC. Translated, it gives CASSQGHGYTF. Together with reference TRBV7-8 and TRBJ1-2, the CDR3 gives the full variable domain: GAGVSQSPRYKVAKRGQDVALRCDPISGHVSLFWYQQALGQGPEFLTYFQNEAQLDKSGLPSDRFFAERPEGSVSTLKIQRTQQEDSAVYLCASSQGHGYTFGSGTRLTVV.

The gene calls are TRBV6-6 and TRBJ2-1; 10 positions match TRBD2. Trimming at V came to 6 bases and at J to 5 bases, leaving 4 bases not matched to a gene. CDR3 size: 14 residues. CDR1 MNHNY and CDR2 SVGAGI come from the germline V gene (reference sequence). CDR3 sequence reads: CASSLSGGNNEQFF. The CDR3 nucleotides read TGTGCCAGCAGCCTTAGCGGGGGGAACAATGAGCAGTTCTTC.

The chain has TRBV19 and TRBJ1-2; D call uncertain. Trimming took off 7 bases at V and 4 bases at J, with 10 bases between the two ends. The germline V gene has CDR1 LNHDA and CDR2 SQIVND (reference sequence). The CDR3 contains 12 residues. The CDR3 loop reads CASTGWTYGYTF. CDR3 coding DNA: TGTGCCAGTACTGGCTGGACCTATGGCTACACCTTC.